The sequence of this T cell receptor (beta chain) was determined in a study of T cell responses to AZD1222 COVID-19 vaccine. Study in general: Doses given second, at about 4 or about 12 weeks, were pooled.

Broader study findings: Repertoire samples came only from after the peak T cell response.

Germline CDR1 is SNHLY and CDR2 is FYNNEI. The CDR3 has 14 residues. Unmatched junction bases numbered 3, after V lost 6 bases and J lost 0 bases. This clone was seen once. What it recognizes is unknown. Measured with immunoSEQ multiplex PCR; TCRdb has only the in-frame clones, and not every one. Counted here are 140,000 to 150,000 clones, approximately 89% occurring once; the ten biggest clones make up less than 15%. This chain links TRBV2 with TRBJ1-1; 8 bases align to TRBD1. Here the sequenced sample was peripheral blood, taken on day 0 of AZD1222 vaccination. The sequence was obtained from an adult in good health. The DNA of the CDR3 is TGTGCCAGCAGCAGGGGGCGGTTGAACACTGAAGCTTTCTTT. Translation gives CASSRGRLNTEAFF.